The 8 T cell receptor beta chains below were found in one sample sequenced in a study of cytomegalovirus exposure and HLA in healthy donors. 60 Vbeta and 13 Jbeta primers were used in PCR. Clones were sequenced by immunoSEQ multiplex PCR, and TCRdb holds only the in-frame ones, with some missing. The table includes roughly 180,000 clones, 65% to 85% detected once. Specimen: PBMCs. The receptors stem from a woman aged 45-65 years in good health and CMV-seropositive.

The V and J genes are TRBV10-2 and TRBJ2-1, with D maybe TRBD2 (7 bases). V was trimmed by 8 bases and J by 4 bases, leaving 24 bases between them. Germline V gene sequence: CDR1 WSHSY, CDR2 SAAADI. CDR3 size: 17 residues. The CDR3 coding sequence is TGCGCCAGCGGGAACAGAAGGGGGGGGGATATATACAATGAGCAGTTCTTC. Its translation: CASGNRRGGDIYNEQFF.

The chain is built from TRBV7-2 and TRBJ2-7; 8 bases fit TRBD2. The V and J ends lost 2 bases and 5 bases, in that order; junction bases with no gene match: 8. CDR1 is SGHTA and CDR2 is FQGNSA in the germline V gene. The CDR3 extends over 15 amino acids. The CDR3 DNA reads TGTGCCAGCAGCTTACTCCCCGGGGGGGGGCACGAGCAGTACTTC. The encoded protein is CASSLLPGGGHEQYF.

This chain connects TRBV30 to TRBJ2-2, with D possibly being TRBD1 (6 bases). CDR1 is GTSNPN, CDR2 SVGIG, per germline (reference sequence). Trimming left V 0 bases short and J 7 bases short, with 15 bases between. The CDR3 loop spans 15 amino acids. CDR3 loop: CAWSVGDLRGGELFF. DNA of the CDR3: TGTGCCTGGAGTGTGGGGGACCTCAGGGGCGGGGAGCTGTTTTTT. Drawing the rest from reference TRBV30 and TRBJ2-2, the complete variable domain is SQTIHQWPATLVQPVGSPLSLECTVEGTSNPNLYWYRQAAGRGLQLLFYSVGIGQISSEVPQNLSASRPQDRQFILSSKKLLLSDSGFYLCAWSVGDLRGGELFFGEGSRLTVL.

The chain combines TRBV4-3 with TRBJ2-7; 7 bases fit TRBD1. The V gene end was trimmed by 8 bases and the J gene end by 2 bases; junction bases not matched to a gene: 9. The CDR3 sequence is 14 residues long. The germline gives CDR1 LGHNA, CDR2 YSLEER. The CDR3 bases are TGCGCCAGCGGCGCCTGGACAGGAGCCTACGAGCAGTACTTC. The encoded protein is CASGAWTGAYEQYF.

The chain is built from TRBV27 and TRBJ2-7; TRBD1 aligns across 7 bases. Germline-derived CDR1 and CDR2 are MNHEY and SMNVEV (reference sequence). The CDR3 is 13 amino acids. V trimming: 8 bases; J trimming: 3 bases; junction bases outside the gene matches: 7. The CDR3 here is CASRSGTDYEQYF. The CDR3 DNA is TGTGCCAGCCGTTCCGGGACAGACTACGAGCAGTACTTC.

The V call is TRBV7-2, the J call TRBJ1-1; tentative D call: TRBD1 (5 bases). V was cut by 5 bases and J by 2 bases, with 15 bases left in between. CDR3 length: 15 residues. In germline, CDR1 is SGHTA, CDR2 FQGNSA. The CDR3 DNA follows: TGTGCCAGCAGCACCCTCGGGGGGGGAAACACTGAAGCTTTCTTT. As protein: CASSTLGGGNTEAFF. The full variable domain, its missing parts supplied by reference TRBV7-2 and TRBJ1-1, is GAGVSQSPSNKVTEKGKDVELRCDPISGHTALYWYRQSLGQGLEFLIYFQGNSAPDKSGLPSDRFSAERTGGSVSTLTIQRTQQEDSAVYLCASSTLGGGNTEAFFGQGTRLTVV.

The V call is TRBV15, the J call TRBJ1-3; D may be TRBD1 (5 bases). Trimming took off 3 bases at V and 2 bases at J, with 11 bases between the two ends. Germline V CDR1 and CDR2: LNHNV, YYDKDF (reference sequence). This CDR3 has 15 residues. The CDR3 loop is CATSRETVPGNTIYF. CDR3 coding DNA: TGTGCCACCAGCAGGGAGACAGTTCCTGGAAACACCATATATTTT.

This chain uses TRBV29-1 with TRBJ2-3; D is undetermined. The germline V gene encodes CDR1 SQVTM and CDR2 ANQGSEA. The CDR3 is 10 residues long. With 4 bases removed from V and 6 bases from J, the gap between germline ends came to 5 bases. Here the CDR3 reads CSVVRDTQYF. The CDR3, as DNA: TGCAGCGTTGTCCGGGATACGCAGTATTTT.